The 27 T cell receptor beta chains presented below share a single source sample, sequenced in a study of OX40 agonist ivuxolimab in advanced cancers. The protocol was immunoSEQ multiplex PCR, while the TCRdb copy is restricted to in-frame clones and leaves out a portion. The sample holds around 100,000 clones, approximately 89% seen once. Sequences were derived from CD4+ or CD8+ T cells sorted from blood, sampled in a trial of the OX40 agonist ivuxolimab. The receptors shown here come from an adult with an advanced solid tumor such as melanoma, head and neck, liver or kidney cancer.

The gene calls are TRBV27 and TRBJ2-5, with 11 bases matching TRBD2. CDR1 is MNHEY and CDR2 is SMNVEV in the germline V gene (reference sequence). The CDR3 is made up of 15 amino acids. The V segment lost 3 bases and the J segment 5 bases; nucleotides outside the gene matches: 5. The chain's CDR3 is CASSFLAGGVETQYF. CDR3 DNA sequence: TGTGCCAGCAGTTTCCTAGCGGGAGGAGTGGAGACCCAGTACTTC.

This clone was detected only a few times. The chain recombines TRBV10-3 with TRBJ1-1; D is undetermined. V was pared by 4 bases and J by 4 bases, with 10 bases between. The CDR3 covers 13 residues. CDR1 and CDR2 from the germline V gene are ENHRY and SYGVKD. As DNA, the CDR3 is TGTGCCATCAGTGGGCGGGGTGGCACTGAAGCTTTCTTT. Translation gives CAISGRGGTEAFF.

The CDR3 region has the DNA TGTGCCAGCTCAACCGGGACAGGGGACACCGGGGAGCTGTTTTTT. This sequence encodes CASSTGTGDTGELFF. The V call is TRBV18, the J call TRBJ2-2, with 10 bases identical to TRBD1. This CDR3 spans 15 amino acids. Germline CDR1 and CDR2: KGHSH and LQKENI. V was pared by 5 bases and J by 3 bases, with 3 bases of the junction left unmatched.

The chain links TRBV7-3 to TRBJ2-7, with D perhaps TRBD1 (6 bases). The CDR3 totals 15 residues. The V end was cut by 0 bases, the J end by 4 bases, with 13 bases between. Germline-derived CDR1 and CDR2 are SGHTA and FQGTGA. CDR3 sequence reads: CASSLTAQGGYEQYF. The CDR3 coding sequence is TGTGCCAGCAGCTTAACGGCACAGGGTGGGTACGAGCAGTACTTC.

The chain has TRBV13 and TRBJ1-2, with D hard to call. V was shortened by 3 bases and J by 2 bases, with 13 bases between the two germline ends. Per germline, CDR1 PRHDT and CDR2 FYEKMQ (reference sequence). This CDR3 comprises 15 residues. The CDR3, as DNA: TGTGCCAGCAGCTTCGAAGGGCGGGGAAACTATGGCTACACCTTC. This codes for CASSFEGRGNYGYTF.

V usage is TRBV6-6 and J usage is TRBJ2-7, with 9 bases that match TRBD1. The V and J ends lost 6 bases and 7 bases, in that order; junction bases with no gene match: 10. The CDR3 spans 14 residues. The V gene's germline CDR1 is MNHNY and CDR2 SVGAGI (reference sequence). The CDR3 coding sequence is TGTGCCAGCAGCCCCGGGACAGGGCTTCATGAGCAGTACTTC. This sequence encodes CASSPGTGLHEQYF.

The J gene is TRBJ1-1, the V gene TRBV7-9; D may be TRBD1 (6 bases). The CDR3 is made up of 14 amino acids. V lost 6 bases and J 4 bases, leaving 15 bases between the germline ends. Germline V gives CDR1 SEHNR, CDR2 FQNEAQ (reference sequence). CDR3 sequence (DNA): TGTGCCAGCAGATTAACAGGGATGGGCACTGAAGCTTTCTTT. Its protein is CASRLTGMGTEAFF.

The rearrangement links TRBV5-1 to TRBJ1-3; D is unclear. The V end lost 0 bases, the J end lost 2 bases, and 12 bases lay between the germline ends. Germline V gene data show CDR1 as SGHRS and CDR2 as YFSETQ. This CDR3 contains 16 residues. In DNA, the CDR3 is TGCGCCAGCAGCTTGGCCGCATTCTCCCCTGGAAACACCATATATTTT. Protein sequence: CASSLAAFSPGNTIYF.

This chain uses TRBV5-8 with TRBJ2-5, with a tentative D call TRBD2 (6 bases). The CDR3 runs 14 residues. Deletions cut 4 bases from V and 4 bases from J, with 14 bases between. Germline CDR1 SGHTS, CDR2 YDEGEE. The CDR3 DNA is TGTGCCAGCAGCCTGTGGGGGGTCGCAGAGACCCAGTACTTC. Its protein is CASSLWGVAETQYF.

This clone was seen a few times. The rearrangement uses TRBV28 and TRBJ1-2; no firm D call. The CDR3 sequence is 13 residues long. V was shortened by 7 bases and J by 5 bases, with 14 bases between the two germline ends. CDR1 MDHEN and CDR2 SYDVKM come from the germline V gene. The CDR3 loop reads CASTWIRKYGYTF. The CDR3 DNA sequence: TGTGCCAGCACGTGGATACGGAAGTATGGCTACACCTTC.

V usage is TRBV29-1 and J usage is TRBJ2-3, with 11 bases fitting TRBD2. Trimming cost V 3 bases and J 1 base; bases outside gene matches: 6. Germline V lookup: CDR1 SQVTM, CDR2 ANQGSEA. This CDR3 is built from 16 residues. CDR3 protein: CSVEGVLAGGTDTQYF. The CDR3 nucleotides read TGCAGCGTTGAGGGGGTACTAGCGGGAGGCACAGATACGCAGTATTTT.

This chain links TRBV27 with TRBJ1-2; 7 positions agree with TRBD1. J lost 4 bases, V lost 5 bases, and 10 bases had no gene match. In germline, CDR1 is MNHEY, CDR2 SMNVEV (reference sequence). The CDR3 length is 15 residues. This CDR3 reads CASSLNPGQFYGYTF. The DNA for the CDR3 is TGTGCCAGCAGTCTTAATCCGGGACAGTTCTATGGCTACACCTTC.

CDR3: CASSDRPSREGRYEQYF. In nucleotides, the CDR3 is TGTGCCAGCAGTGACCGTCCGTCGCGGGAGGGCCGATACGAGCAGTACTTC. The chain combines TRBV2 with TRBJ2-7; TRBD2 agrees at 9 bases. Germline V gene data show CDR1 as SNHLY and CDR2 as FYNNEI. The V gene end was trimmed by 3 bases and the J gene end by 4 bases; junction bases not matched to a gene: 13. The CDR3 consists of 17 residues.

CDR3 sequence (DNA): TGTGCCAGTAGTATCGGGGAGGCGAGCAATCAGCCCCAGCATTTT. Its protein is CASSIGEASNQPQHF. The chain recombines TRBV19 with TRBJ1-5; D call uncertain. The V and J ends lost 3 bases and 1 base respectively, with 10 bases between them. The CDR3 covers 15 residues. Germline-derived CDR1 and CDR2 are LNHDA and SQIVND (reference sequence).

V is TRBV11-3 and J is TRBJ2-3; D ambiguous. The V gene's germline CDR1 is SGHNT and CDR2 YENEEA. The CDR3 is made up of 13 amino acids. V was shortened by 2 bases and J by 4 bases, with 7 bases between the two germline ends. The CDR3 nucleotides are TGTGCCAGCAGCTTATCCTTCTCAGATACGCAGTATTTT. Translation gives CASSLSFSDTQYF.

The rearrangement uses TRBV6-1 and TRBJ1-5; D gene unclear. This CDR3 is 13 amino acids long. Trimming left V 2 bases short and J 7 bases short, with 9 bases between. CDR1 and CDR2 from the germline V gene are MNHNS and SASEGT. The CDR3 DNA sequence: TGTGCCAGCAGTGAACGTTTCCCGCAGCCCCAGCATTTT. Protein: CASSERFPQPQHF.

The chain uses TRBV6-1 and TRBJ2-7; no reliable D call. The germline gives CDR1 MNHNS, CDR2 SASEGT. CDR3 length: 15 residues. Trimming removed 0 bases from V and 3 bases from J, with 12 bases in between. CDR3 residues: CASSEALGWLYEQYF. CDR3 nucleotide sequence: TGTGCCAGCAGTGAAGCGCTCGGATGGCTCTACGAGCAGTACTTC.

The CDR3 reads CASSQGDTSSYNEQFF. In DNA form, the CDR3 reads TGTGCCAGCAGCCAAGGGGACACCAGCTCCTACAATGAGCAGTTCTTC. This sequence joins TRBV4-2 and TRBJ2-1, with D perhaps TRBD1 (6 bases). The length of the CDR3 is 16 residues. V lost 1 base, J lost 0 bases, and 10 bases lay in between. CDR1 is LGHNA, CDR2 YNFKEQ, per germline.

This rearrangement joins TRBV6-5 to TRBJ1-2, with a tentative D call TRBD1 (5 bases). Germline V gene data show CDR1 as MNHEY and CDR2 as SVGAGI. The CDR3 has 13 residues. V dropped 5 bases and J dropped 8 bases, with 15 bases sitting between them. The CDR3 coding sequence is TGTGCCAGCAGTCCCGCAGCGGGACGAGGCTACACCTTC. Encoded protein: CASSPAAGRGYTF.

This chain links TRBV6-6 with TRBJ1-3; TRBD1 aligns across 8 bases. The ends lost 4 bases at V and 5 bases at J; junction bases unmatched: 10. CDR3 length equals 16 residues. Per germline, CDR1 MNHNY and CDR2 SVGAGI (reference sequence). DNA for the CDR3: TGTGCCAGCAGTTTACCGACAGGGGAACTCAGAAACACCATATATTTT. It translates to CASSLPTGELRNTIYF.

This chain joins TRBV11-2 and TRBJ2-7; no clear D gene. V was clipped by 2 bases and J by 4 bases, with 12 bases between them. This CDR3 is 14 amino acids long. Germline V gene data show CDR1 as SGHAT and CDR2 as FQNNGV. The CDR3 loop is CASSLSPSGYEQYF. In DNA, the CDR3 is TGTGCCAGCAGCTTATCCCCCTCAGGTTACGAGCAGTACTTC. Together with reference TRBV11-2 and TRBJ2-7, the CDR3 gives the full variable domain: EAGVAQSPRYKIIEKRQSVAFWCNPISGHATLYWYQQILGQGPKLLIQFQNNGVVDDSQLPKDRFSAERLKGVDSTLKIQPAKLEDSAVYLCASSLSPSGYEQYFGPGTRLTVT.

This rearrangement joins TRBV28 to TRBJ2-5; D is perhaps TRBD2 (6 bases). There are 12 residues in the CDR3. Germline values: CDR1 MDHEN, CDR2 SYDVKM. V was clipped by 6 bases and J by 5 bases, with 10 bases between them. CDR3 sequence reads: CASRGGGETQYF. The DNA for the CDR3 is TGTGCCAGCAGGGGAGGTGGGGAGACCCAGTACTTC.

This chain connects TRBV27 to TRBJ1-1; D may be TRBD1 (6 bases). From germline, CDR1 is MNHEY and CDR2 SMNVEV (reference sequence). With 1 base removed from V and 6 bases from J, the gap between germline ends came to 9 bases. The CDR3 consists of 13 residues. DNA of the CDR3: TGTGCCAGCAGTTTATTCGGACAGTCTGAAGCTTTCTTT. It yields the protein CASSLFGQSEAFF.

This chain uses TRBV6-1 with TRBJ1-5; D is ambiguous. The germline gives CDR1 MNHNS, CDR2 SASEGT. This CDR3 contains 13 residues. Between the trimmed V and J ends, which lost 7 bases and 3 bases, there was a span of 10 bases. This chain's CDR3 is CASIGQINQPQHF. The CDR3 coding sequence is TGTGCCAGCATCGGGCAGATCAATCAGCCCCAGCATTTT.

The chain couples TRBV28 to TRBJ2-1, with TRBD2 identical over 7 bases. The CDR3 extends over 16 amino acids. The J segment lost 8 bases and the V segment lost 3 bases, leaving 13 bases of the junction unmatched. The germline V gene has CDR1 MDHEN and CDR2 SYDVKM. The CDR3 reads CASSFRPGTILHEQFF. The CDR3 DNA follows: TGTGCCAGCAGTTTTCGACCTGGGACTATCCTCCATGAGCAGTTCTTC.

The chain is built from TRBV19 and TRBJ2-4, with 12 bases fitting TRBD2. This CDR3 comprises 16 residues. Losses at the gene ends were 8 bases for V and 9 bases for J; bases not matched to a gene: 14. Germline assignment: CDR1 LNHDA and CDR2 SQIVND (reference sequence). The chain's CDR3 is CASGPLAGGRVGIQYF. The CDR3 nucleotides are TGTGCCAGTGGGCCACTAGCGGGAGGAAGGGTGGGCATTCAGTACTTC.

The rearrangement links TRBV7-2 to TRBJ2-3; 10 bases match TRBD2. This CDR3 is 14 amino acids long. The V gene end was trimmed by 3 bases and the J gene end by 6 bases; junction bases not matched to a gene: 3. Germline lookup yields CDR1 SGHTA and CDR2 FQGNSA. CDR3 coding DNA: TGTGCCAGCAGCTTGGGACTAGCGCTCGATACGCAGTATTTT. Its translation is CASSLGLALDTQYF.